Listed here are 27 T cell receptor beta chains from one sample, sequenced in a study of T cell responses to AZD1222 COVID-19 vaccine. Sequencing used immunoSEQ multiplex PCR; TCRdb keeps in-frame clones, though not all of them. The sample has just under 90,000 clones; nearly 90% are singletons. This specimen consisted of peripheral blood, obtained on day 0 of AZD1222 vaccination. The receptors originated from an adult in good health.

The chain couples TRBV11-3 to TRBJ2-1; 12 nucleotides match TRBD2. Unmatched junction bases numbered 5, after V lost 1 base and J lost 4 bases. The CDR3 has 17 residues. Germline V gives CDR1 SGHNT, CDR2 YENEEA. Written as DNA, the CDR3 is TGTGCCAGCAGCTTAGGCCCTCTAGCGGGAGGGTACAATGAGCAGTTCTTC. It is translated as CASSLGPLAGGYNEQFF.

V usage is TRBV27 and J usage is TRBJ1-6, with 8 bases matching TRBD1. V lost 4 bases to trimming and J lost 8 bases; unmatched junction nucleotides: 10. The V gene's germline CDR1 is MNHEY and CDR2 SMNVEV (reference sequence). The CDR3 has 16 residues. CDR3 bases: TGTGCCAGCAGTTCACAACTTACAGGGGGGCATTCACCCCTCCACTTT. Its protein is CASSSQLTGGHSPLHF.

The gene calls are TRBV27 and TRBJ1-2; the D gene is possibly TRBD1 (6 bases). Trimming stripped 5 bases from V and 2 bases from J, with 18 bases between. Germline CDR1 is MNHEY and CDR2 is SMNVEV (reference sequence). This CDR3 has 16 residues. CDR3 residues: CASSPSAGDRNYGYTF. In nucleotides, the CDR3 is TGTGCCAGCAGTCCCTCCGCCGGAGACAGGAACTATGGCTACACCTTC.

The CDR3 loop reads CASSLIQTGELFF. CDR3 DNA sequence: TGTGCCAGCAGTTTGATTCAGACCGGGGAGCTGTTTTTT. V usage is TRBV12-3 or TRBV12-4 and J usage is TRBJ2-2; D is uncertain. The germline V and J ends were trimmed by 3 bases and 5 bases, with 7 bases remaining between them. This CDR3 is 13 amino acids long.

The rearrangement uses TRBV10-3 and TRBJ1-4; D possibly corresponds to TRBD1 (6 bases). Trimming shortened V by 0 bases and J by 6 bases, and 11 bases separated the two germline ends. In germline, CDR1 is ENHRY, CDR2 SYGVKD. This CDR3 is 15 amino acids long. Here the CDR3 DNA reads TGTGCCATCAGTGAGTCGGACAGCGCCCATGAAAAACTGTTTTTT. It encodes CAISESDSAHEKLFF.

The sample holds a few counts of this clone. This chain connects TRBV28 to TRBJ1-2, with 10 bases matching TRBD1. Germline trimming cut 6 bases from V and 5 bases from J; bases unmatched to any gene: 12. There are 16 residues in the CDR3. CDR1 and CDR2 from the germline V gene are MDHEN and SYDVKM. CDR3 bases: TGTGCCAGCAGCCTACTTGACAGGGGGCCGTGGTATGGCTACACCTTC. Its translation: CASSLLDRGPWYGYTF.

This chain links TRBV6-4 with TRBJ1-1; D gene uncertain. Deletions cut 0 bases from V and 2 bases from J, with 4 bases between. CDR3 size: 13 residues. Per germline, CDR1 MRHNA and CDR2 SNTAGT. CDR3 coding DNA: TGTGCCAGCAGTGACTCGGACAACACTGAAGCTTTCTTT. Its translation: CASSDSDNTEAFF.

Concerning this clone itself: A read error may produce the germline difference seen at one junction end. CDR3 nucleotide sequence: TGTGCCAGCAGCCCTACGGGAGACAGGGGACAGCGCTTC. This encodes CASSPTGDRGQRF. The chain is built from TRBV6-2 or TRBV6-3 and TRBJ1-2; TRBD1 matches 8 bases. The CDR3 is 13 residues long. Per germline, CDR1 MNHEY and CDR2 SVGEGT.

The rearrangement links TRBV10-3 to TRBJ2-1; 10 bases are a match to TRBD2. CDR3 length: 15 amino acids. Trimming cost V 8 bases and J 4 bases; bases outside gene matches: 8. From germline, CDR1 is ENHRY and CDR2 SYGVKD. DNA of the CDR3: TGTGCCATCGGAGGAGCGGGAGGGACGTACAATGAGCAGTTCTTC. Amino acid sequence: CAIGGAGGTYNEQFF.

The CDR3, as DNA: TGTGCCAGCAGTCCCCCCGGACGGACTAACACTGAAGCTTTCTTT. Translation: CASSPPGRTNTEAFF. The chain links TRBV6-5 to TRBJ1-1, with D hard to call. The CDR3 is 15 residues long. Germline V CDR1 and CDR2: MNHEY, SVGAGI. V was pared by 5 bases and J by 2 bases, with 15 bases between.

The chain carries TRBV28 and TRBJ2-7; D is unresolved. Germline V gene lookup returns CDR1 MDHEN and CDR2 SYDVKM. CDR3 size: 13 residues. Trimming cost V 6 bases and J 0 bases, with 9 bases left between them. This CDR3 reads CASSPTISYEQYF. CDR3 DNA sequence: TGTGCCAGCAGCCCAACTATCTCCTACGAGCAGTACTTC. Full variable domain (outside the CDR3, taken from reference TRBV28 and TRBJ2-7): DVKVTQSSRYLVKRTGEKVFLECVQDMDHENMFWYRQDPGLGLRLIYFSYDVKMKEKGDIPEGYSVSREKKERFSLILESASTNQTSMYLCASSPTISYEQYFGPGTRLTVT.

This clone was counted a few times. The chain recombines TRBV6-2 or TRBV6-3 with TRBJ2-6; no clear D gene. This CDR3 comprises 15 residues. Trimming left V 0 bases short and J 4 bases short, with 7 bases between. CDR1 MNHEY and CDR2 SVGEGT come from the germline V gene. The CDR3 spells CASSYSGSGANVLTF. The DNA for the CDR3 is TGTGCCAGCAGTTACTCAGGGTCGGGGGCCAACGTCCTGACTTTC.

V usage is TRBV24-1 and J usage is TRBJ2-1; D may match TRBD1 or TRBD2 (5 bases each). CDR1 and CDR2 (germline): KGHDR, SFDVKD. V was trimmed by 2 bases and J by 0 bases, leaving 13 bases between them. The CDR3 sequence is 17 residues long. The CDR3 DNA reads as TGTGCCACCAGTGATTCGGGACGGGACCTCTCCTACAATGAGCAGTTCTTC. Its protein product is CATSDSGRDLSYNEQFF.

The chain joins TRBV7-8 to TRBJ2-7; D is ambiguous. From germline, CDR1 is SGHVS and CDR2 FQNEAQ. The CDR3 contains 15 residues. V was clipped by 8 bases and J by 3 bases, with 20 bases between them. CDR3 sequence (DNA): TGTGCCAGCTCGTCGGAACACACCTCGAACTACGAGCAGTACTTC. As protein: CASSSEHTSNYEQYF.

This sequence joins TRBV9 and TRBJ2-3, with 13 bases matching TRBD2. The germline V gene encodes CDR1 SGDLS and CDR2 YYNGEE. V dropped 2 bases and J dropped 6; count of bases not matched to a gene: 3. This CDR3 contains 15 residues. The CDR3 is CASSVTGLAGDTQYF. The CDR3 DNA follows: TGTGCCAGCAGCGTTACGGGACTAGCGGGGGATACGCAGTATTTT. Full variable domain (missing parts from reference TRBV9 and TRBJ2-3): DSGVTQTPKHLITATGQRVTLRCSPRSGDLSVYWYQQSLDQGLQFLIQYYNGEERAKGNILERFSAQQFPDLHSELNLSSLELGDSALYFCASSVTGLAGDTQYFGPGTRLTVL.

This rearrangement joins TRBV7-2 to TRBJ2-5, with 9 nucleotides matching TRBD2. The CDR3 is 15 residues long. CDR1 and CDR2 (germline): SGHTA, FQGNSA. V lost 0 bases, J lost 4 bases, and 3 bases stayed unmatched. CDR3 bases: TGTGCCAGCAGCTTAGCCGGGACTAGCCCAGAGACCCAGTACTTC. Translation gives CASSLAGTSPETQYF.

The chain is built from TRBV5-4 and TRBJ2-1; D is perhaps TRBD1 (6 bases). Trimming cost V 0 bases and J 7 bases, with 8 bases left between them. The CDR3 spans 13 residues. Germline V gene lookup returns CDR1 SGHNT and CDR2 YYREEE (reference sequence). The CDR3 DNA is TGTGCCAGCAGCTTGGCAGGGGTGAATGAGCAGTTCTTC. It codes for CASSLAGVNEQFF.

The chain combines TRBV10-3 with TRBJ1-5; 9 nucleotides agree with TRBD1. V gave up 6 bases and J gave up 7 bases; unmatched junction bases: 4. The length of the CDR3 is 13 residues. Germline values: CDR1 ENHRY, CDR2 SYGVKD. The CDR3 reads CAIRGQGHQPQHF. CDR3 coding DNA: TGTGCCATCAGGGGACAGGGACACCAGCCCCAGCATTTT.

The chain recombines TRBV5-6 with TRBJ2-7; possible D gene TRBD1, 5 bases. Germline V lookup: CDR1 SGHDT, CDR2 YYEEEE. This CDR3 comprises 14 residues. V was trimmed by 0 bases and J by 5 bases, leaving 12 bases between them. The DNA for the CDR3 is TGTGCCAGCAGCTTGGTCGCAGGGCGGCACGAGCAGTACTTC. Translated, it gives CASSLVAGRHEQYF.

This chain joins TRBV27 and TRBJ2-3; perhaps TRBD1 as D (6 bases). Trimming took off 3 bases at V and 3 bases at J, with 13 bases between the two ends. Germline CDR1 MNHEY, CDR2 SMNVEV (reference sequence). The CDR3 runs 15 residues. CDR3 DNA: TGTGCCAGCAGTTTTACAGGGCTAGTAACAGATACGCAGTATTTT. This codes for CASSFTGLVTDTQYF.

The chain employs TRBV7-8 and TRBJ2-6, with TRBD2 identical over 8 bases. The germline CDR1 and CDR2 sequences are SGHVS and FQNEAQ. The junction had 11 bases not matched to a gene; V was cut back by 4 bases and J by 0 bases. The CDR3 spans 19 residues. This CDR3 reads CASSSLQGGRSSGANVLTF. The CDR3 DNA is TGTGCCAGCAGCTCCCTCCAAGGCGGGAGGTCCTCTGGGGCCAACGTCCTGACTTTC.

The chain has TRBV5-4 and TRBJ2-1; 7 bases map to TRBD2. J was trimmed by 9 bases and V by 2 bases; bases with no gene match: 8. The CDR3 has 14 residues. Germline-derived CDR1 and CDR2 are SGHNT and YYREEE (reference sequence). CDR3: CASSFRLALGEQFF. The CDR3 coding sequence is TGTGCCAGCAGCTTCCGACTAGCCCTGGGTGAGCAGTTCTTC.

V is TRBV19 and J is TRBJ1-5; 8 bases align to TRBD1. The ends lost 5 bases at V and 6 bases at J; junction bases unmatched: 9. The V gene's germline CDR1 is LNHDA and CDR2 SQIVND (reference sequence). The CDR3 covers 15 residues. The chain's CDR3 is CASSVSTGAGQPQHF. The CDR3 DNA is TGTGCCAGTAGTGTCTCGACAGGGGCGGGTCAGCCCCAGCATTTT. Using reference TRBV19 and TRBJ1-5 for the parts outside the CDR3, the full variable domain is DGGITQSPKYLFRKEGQNVTLSCEQNLNHDAMYWYRQDPGQGLRLIYYSQIVNDFQKGDIAEGYSVSREKKESFPLTVTSAQKNPTAFYLCASSVSTGAGQPQHFGDGTRLSIL.

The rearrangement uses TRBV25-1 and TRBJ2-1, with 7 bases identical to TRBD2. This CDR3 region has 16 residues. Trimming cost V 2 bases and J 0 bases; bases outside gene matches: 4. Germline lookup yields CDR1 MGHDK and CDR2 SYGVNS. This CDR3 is CASSELGGSSYNEQFF. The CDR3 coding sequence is TGTGCCAGCAGTGAACTCGGCGGGAGCTCCTACAATGAGCAGTTCTTC. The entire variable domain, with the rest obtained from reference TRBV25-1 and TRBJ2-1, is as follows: EADIYQTPRYLVIGTGKKITLECSQTMGHDKMYWYQQDPGMELHLIHYSYGVNSTEKGDLSSESTVSRIRTEHFPLTLESARPSHTSQYLCASSELGGSSYNEQFFGPGTRLTVL.

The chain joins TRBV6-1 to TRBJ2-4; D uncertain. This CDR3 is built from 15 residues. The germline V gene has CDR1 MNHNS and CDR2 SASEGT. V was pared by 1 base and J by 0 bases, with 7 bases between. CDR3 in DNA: TGTGCCAGCAGTGAAGACGGTTTAGCCAAAAACATTCAGTACTTC. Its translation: CASSEDGLAKNIQYF.

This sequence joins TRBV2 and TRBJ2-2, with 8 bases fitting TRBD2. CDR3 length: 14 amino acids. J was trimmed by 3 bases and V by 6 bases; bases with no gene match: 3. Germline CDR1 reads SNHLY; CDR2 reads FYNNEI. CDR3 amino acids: CASRLLADTGELFF. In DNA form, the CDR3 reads TGTGCCAGCAGATTACTAGCGGACACCGGGGAGCTGTTTTTT.

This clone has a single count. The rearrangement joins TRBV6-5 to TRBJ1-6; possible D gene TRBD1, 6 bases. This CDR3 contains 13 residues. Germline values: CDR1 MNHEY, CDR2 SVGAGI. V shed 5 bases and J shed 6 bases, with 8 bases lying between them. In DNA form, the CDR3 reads TGTGCCAGCAGTAGGACAGCTAATTCACCCCTCCACTTT. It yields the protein CASSRTANSPLHF.